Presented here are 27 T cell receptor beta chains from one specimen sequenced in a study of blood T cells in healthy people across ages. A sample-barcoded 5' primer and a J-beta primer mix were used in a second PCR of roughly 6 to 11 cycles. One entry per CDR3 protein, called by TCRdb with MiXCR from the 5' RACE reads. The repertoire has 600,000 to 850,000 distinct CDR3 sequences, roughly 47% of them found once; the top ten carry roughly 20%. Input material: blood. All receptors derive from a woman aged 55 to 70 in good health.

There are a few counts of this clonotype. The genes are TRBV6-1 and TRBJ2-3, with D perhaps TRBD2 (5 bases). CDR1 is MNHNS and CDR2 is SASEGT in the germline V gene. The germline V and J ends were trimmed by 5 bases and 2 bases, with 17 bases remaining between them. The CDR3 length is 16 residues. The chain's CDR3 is CASSQRPSPDTDTQYF. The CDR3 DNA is TGTGCCAGCAGTCAGAGACCTAGCCCGGACACAGATACGCAGTATTTT.

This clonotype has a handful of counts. The CDR3 nucleotides are TGCGCCAGCAGGGCTAGCGGGAGTTGGAGCACAGATACGCAGTATTTT. Protein: CASRASGSWSTDTQYF. The chain uses TRBV5-1 and TRBJ2-3; 10 bases are shared with TRBD2. The CDR3 runs to 16 residues. J lost 0 bases, V lost 5 bases, and 6 bases had no gene match. Germline CDR1 and CDR2: SGHRS and YFSETQ. The full variable domain, in which reference TRBV5-1 and TRBJ2-3 provide the parts outside the CDR3, is KAGVTQTPRYLIKTRGQQVTLSCSPISGHRSVSWYQQTPGQGLQFLFEYFSETQRNKGNFPGRFSGRQFSNSRSEMNVSTLELGDSALYLCASRASGSWSTDTQYFGPGTRLTVL.

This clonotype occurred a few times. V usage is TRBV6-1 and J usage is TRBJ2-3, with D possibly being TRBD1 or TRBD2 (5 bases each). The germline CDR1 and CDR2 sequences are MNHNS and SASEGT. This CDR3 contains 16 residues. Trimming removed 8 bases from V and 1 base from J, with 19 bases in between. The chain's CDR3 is CASGGLQGSGTDTQYF. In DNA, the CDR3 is TGTGCCAGCGGAGGACTCCAGGGAAGTGGCACAGATACGCAGTATTTT.

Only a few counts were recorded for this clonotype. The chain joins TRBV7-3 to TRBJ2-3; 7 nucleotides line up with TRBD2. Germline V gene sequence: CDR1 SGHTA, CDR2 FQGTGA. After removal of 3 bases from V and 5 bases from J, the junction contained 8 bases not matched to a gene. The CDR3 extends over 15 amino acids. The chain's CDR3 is CASSLRAGPQDTQYF. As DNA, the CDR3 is TGTGCCAGCAGCTTGAGAGCGGGGCCCCAAGATACGCAGTATTTT.

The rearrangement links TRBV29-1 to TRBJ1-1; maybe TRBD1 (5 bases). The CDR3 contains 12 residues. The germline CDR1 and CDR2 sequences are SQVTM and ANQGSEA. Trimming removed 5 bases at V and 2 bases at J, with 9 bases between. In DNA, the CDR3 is TGCAGCGTTTCTGGGGGTAACACTGAAGCTTTCTTT. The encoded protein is CSVSGGNTEAFF.

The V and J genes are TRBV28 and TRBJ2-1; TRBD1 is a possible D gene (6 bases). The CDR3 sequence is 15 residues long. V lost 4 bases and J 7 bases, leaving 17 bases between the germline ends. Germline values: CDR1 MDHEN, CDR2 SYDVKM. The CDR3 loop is CASSSQGLRWNEQFF. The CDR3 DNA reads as TGTGCCAGCAGTTCACAGGGCTTAAGGTGGAATGAGCAGTTCTTC.

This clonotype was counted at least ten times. CDR3 nucleotide sequence: TGTGCCAGCAGCCAAGTCGGGGGGACCCAGTACTTC. Translating gives CASSQVGGTQYF. This rearrangement joins TRBV9 to TRBJ2-7, with D possibly TRBD2 on 6 matching bases. The J call may be incorrect, as the DNA end agrees better with TRBJ2-5. The CDR3 extends over 12 amino acids. Germline CDR1 SGDLS, CDR2 YYNGEE.

The CDR3 reads CASSPVGGVVEKLFF. The CDR3 DNA reads TGCGCCAGCAGCCCCGTGGGGGGAGTTGTCGAAAAACTGTTTTTT. The V gene is TRBV5-1, the J gene TRBJ1-4; D perhaps matches TRBD1 (5 bases). CDR1 and CDR2 from the germline V gene are SGHRS and YFSETQ. The CDR3 loop spans 15 amino acids. V was pared by 4 bases and J by 8 bases, with 18 bases between.

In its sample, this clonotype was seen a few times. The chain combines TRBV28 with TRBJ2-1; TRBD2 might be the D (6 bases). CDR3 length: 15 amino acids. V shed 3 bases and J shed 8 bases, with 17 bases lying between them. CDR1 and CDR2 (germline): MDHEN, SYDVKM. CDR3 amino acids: CASSFPGGKGDEQFF. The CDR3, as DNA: TGTGCCAGCAGTTTTCCCGGAGGGAAAGGCGATGAGCAGTTCTTC. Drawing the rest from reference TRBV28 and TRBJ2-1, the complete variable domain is DVKVTQSSRYLVKRTGEKVFLECVQDMDHENMFWYRQDPGLGLRLIYFSYDVKMKEKGDIPEGYSVSREKKERFSLILESASTNQTSMYLCASSFPGGKGDEQFFGPGTRLTVL.

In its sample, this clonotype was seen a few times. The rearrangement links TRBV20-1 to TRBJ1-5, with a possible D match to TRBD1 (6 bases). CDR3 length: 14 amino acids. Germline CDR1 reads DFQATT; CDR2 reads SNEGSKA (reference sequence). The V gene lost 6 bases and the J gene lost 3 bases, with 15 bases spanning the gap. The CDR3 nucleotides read TGCAGTGCGAAGGGGGTTCAAGACAATCAGCCCCAGCATTTT. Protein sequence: CSAKGVQDNQPQHF.

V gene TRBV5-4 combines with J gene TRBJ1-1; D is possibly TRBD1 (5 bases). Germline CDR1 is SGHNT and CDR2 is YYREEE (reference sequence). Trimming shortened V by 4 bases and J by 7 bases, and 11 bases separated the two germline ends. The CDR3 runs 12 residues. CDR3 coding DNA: TGTGCCAGCAGCGTATACAGGAATGAAGCTTTCTTT. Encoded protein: CASSVYRNEAFF.

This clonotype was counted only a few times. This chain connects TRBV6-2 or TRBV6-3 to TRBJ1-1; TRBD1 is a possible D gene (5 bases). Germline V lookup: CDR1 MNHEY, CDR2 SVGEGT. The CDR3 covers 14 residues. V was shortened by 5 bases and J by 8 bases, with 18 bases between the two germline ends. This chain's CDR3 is CASSPSQDPGEAFF. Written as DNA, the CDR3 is TGTGCCAGCAGTCCCTCACAGGATCCAGGGGAAGCTTTCTTT.

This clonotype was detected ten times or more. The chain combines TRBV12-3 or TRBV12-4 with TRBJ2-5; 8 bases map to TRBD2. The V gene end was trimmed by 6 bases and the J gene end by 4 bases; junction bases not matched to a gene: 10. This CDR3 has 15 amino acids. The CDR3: CASRLLAGMGETQYF. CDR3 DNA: TGTGCCAGCAGACTGTTAGCGGGAATGGGAGAGACCCAGTACTTC.

CDR3 DNA: TGTGCCATCAGTCTAGCGTCCTACGAGCAGTACTTC. Translation: CAISLASYEQYF. The chain has TRBV10-3 and TRBJ2-7; TRBD2 might be the D (6 bases). Trimming removed 5 bases at V and 1 base at J, with 6 bases between. Germline CDR1 ENHRY, CDR2 SYGVKD. This CDR3 is built from 12 residues.

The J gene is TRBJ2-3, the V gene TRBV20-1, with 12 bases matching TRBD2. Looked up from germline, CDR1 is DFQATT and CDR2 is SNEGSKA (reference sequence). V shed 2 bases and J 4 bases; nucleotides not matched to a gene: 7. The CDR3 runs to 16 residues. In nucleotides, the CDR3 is TGCAGTGCTAGAAGGGGGTCTAGCGGGAGGGCAGATACGCAGTATTTT. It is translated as CSARRGSSGRADTQYF.

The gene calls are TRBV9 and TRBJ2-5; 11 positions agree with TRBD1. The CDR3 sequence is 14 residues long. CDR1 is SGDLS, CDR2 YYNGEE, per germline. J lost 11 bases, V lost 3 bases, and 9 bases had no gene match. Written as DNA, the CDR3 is TGTGCCAGCAGCGCGGGACAGGGGGGCAATGAGCAGTACTTC. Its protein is CASSAGQGGNEQYF.

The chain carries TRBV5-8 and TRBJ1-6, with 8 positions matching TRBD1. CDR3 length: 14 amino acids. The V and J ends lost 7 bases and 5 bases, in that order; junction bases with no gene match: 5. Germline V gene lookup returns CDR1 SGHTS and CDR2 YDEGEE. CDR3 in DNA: TGTGCCAGCCAAACAGGGGGAGATAATTCACCCCTCCACTTT. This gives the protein CASQTGGDNSPLHF.

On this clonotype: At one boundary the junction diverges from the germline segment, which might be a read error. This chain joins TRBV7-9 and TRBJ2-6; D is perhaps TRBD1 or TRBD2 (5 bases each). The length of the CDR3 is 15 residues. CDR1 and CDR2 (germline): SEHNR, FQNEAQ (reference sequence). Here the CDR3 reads CASSYTGSGVNVLTF. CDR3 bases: TGTGCCAGCAGTTATACAGGATCCGGGGTCAACGTCCTGACTTTC.

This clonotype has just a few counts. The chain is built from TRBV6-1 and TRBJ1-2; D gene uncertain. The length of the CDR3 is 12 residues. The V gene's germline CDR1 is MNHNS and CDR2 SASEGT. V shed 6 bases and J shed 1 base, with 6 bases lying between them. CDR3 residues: CASSRSNYGYTF. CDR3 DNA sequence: TGTGCCAGCAGCAGGAGTAACTATGGCTACACCTTC.

CDR3 sequence reads: CASTPLPGQGSYGYTF. The CDR3 nucleotides read TGTGCCAGCACCCCCCTCCCCGGACAGGGGTCCTATGGCTACACCTTC. The chain recombines TRBV28 with TRBJ1-2, with 9 bases fitting TRBD1. Germline V gives CDR1 MDHEN, CDR2 SYDVKM. This CDR3 contains 16 residues. The V and J ends lost 7 bases and 4 bases, in that order; junction bases with no gene match: 13.

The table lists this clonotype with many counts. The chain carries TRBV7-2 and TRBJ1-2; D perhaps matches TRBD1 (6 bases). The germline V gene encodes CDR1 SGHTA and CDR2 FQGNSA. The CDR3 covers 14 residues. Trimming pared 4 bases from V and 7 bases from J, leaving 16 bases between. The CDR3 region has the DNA TGTGCCAGCAGCTCCCCTGCAGGGGCGGCTGGCTACACCTTC. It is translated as CASSSPAGAAGYTF.

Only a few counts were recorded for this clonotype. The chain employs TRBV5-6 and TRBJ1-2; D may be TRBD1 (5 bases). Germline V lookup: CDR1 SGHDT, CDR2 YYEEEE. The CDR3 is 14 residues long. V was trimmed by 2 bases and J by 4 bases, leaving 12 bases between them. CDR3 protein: CASSLDRYTYGYTF. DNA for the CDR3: TGTGCCAGCAGCTTAGACAGATATACCTATGGCTACACCTTC.

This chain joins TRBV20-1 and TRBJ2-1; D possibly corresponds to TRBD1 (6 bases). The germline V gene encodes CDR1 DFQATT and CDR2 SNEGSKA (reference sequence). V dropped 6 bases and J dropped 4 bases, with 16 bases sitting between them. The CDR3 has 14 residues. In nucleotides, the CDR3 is TGCAGTGCCAAACAGGGATTTAGGTACAATGAGCAGTTCTTC. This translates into CSAKQGFRYNEQFF.

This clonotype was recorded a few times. CDR3 sequence (DNA): TGCGCCAGCAGCTTGTCCCTCGACAGGCCCTCCTACGAGCAGTACTTC. Its translation is CASSLSLDRPSYEQYF. The chain joins TRBV5-1 to TRBJ2-7; D perhaps matches TRBD1 (6 bases). This CDR3 has 16 residues. V was cut by 1 base and J by 0 bases, with 14 bases left in between. Germline loops: CDR1 SGHRS, CDR2 YFSETQ.

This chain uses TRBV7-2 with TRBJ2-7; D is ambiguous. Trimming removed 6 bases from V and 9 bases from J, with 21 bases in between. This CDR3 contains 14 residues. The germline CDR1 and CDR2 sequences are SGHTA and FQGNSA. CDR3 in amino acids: CASSQSQSAGWQYF. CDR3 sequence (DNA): TGTGCCAGCAGTCAATCCCAATCGGCTGGCTGGCAGTACTTC.

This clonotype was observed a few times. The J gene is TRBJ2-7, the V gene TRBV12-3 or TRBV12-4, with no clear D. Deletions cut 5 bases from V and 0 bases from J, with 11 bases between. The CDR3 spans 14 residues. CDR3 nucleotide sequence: TGTGCCAGCAGTCTTAGACGGCGCTCCTACGAGCAGTACTTC. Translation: CASSLRRRSYEQYF.

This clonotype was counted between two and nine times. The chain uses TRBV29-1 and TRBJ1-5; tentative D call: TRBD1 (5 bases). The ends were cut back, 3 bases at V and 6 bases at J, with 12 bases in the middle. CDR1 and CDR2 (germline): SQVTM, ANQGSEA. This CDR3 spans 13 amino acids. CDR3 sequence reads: CSVEGGVGQPQHF. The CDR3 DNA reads TGCAGCGTTGAGGGGGGGGTTGGTCAGCCCCAGCATTTT.